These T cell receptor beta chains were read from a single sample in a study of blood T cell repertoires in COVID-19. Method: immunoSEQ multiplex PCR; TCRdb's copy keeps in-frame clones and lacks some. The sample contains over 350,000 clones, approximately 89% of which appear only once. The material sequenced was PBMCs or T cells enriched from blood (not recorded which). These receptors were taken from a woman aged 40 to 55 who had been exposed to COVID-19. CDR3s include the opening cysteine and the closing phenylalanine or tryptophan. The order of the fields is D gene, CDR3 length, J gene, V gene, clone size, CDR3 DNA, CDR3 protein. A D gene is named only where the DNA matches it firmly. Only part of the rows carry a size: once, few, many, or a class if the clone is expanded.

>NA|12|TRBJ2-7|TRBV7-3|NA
TGTGCCAGCAGCTCCCCCCCCGGAGCCCCGTACTTC
CASSSPPGAPYF
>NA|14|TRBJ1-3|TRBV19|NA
TGTGCCACTACGAGCCAGGCGTCTGGAAACACCATATATTTT
CATTSQASGNTIYF
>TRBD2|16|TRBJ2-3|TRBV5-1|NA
TGCGCCAGCAGCGGCCGGACTAGCGGAGACACAGATACGCAGTATTTT
CASSGRTSGDTDTQYF
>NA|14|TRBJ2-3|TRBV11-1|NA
TGTGCCAGCAGCTTAACGAGATCCACAGATACGCAGTATTTT
CASSLTRSTDTQYF
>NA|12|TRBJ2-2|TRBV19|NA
TGTGCCAGCGGGAGCCACCGTGAGGAGCTGTTTTTT
CASGSHREELFF
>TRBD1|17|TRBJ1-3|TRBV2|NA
TGTGCCAGCACGGGGACAGGGTCGGTTGGATCTGGAAACACCATATATTTT
CASTGTGSVGSGNTIYF
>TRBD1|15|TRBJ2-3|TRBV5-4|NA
TGTGCCAGCAGCCAAAGGACAGGGAGTACGGATACGCAGTATTTT
CASSQRTGSTDTQYF
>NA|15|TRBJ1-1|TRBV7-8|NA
TGTGCCAGCAGCCCTAAGAGGCGGGGGAACACTGAAGCTTTCTTT
CASSPKRRGNTEAFF
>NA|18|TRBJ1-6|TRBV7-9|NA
TGTGCCAGCAGCTTATATCTAACTTCGAGCTCCTATAATTCACCCCTCCACTTT
CASSLYLTSSSYNSPLHF
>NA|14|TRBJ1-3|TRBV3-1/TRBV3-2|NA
TGTGCCAGCAGCCAAGGTGGCACGAGAAACACCATATATTTT
CASSQGGTRNTIYF
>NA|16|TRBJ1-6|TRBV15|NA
TGTGCCACCAGCAGAGGCGGGAGCTCCTATAATTCACCCCTCCACTTT
CATSRGGSSYNSPLHF
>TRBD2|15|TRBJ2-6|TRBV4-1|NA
TGCGCCAGCAGACTAGCGGGGCCTGGGGCCAACGTCCTGACTTTC
CASRLAGPGANVLTF
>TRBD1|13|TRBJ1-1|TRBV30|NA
TGTGCCTGGAGGGACAGGGTGGACACTGAAGCTTTCTTT
CAWRDRVDTEAFF
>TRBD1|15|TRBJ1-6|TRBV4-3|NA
TGCGCCAGCAGCCACTACGGACAGGGAGACTCACCCCTCCACTTT
CASSHYGQGDSPLHF
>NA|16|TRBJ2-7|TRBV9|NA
TGTGCCAGCAGCGTAGAAGGTGGGAGGCTGATCTACGAGCAGTACTTC
CASSVEGGRLIYEQYF
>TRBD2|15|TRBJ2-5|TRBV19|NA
TGTGCCAGTAGGCCACTAGCGGGGAATCAAGAGACCCAGTACTTC
CASRPLAGNQETQYF
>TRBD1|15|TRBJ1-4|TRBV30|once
TGTGCCTGGAGCCGGACAGGGGCTACTAATGAAAAACTGTTTTTT
CAWSRTGATNEKLFF
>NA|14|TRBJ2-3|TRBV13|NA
TGTGCCAGCAGCTTCCCCTCTAGCACAGATACGCAGTATTTT
CASSFPSSTDTQYF
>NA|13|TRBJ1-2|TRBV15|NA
TGTGCCACCAGCAGAGCAGGGACAAAAGGCTACACCTTC
CATSRAGTKGYTF
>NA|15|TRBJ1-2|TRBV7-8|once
TGTGCCAGCAGCTCCAAGGACAGACCAGTTTATGGCTACACCTTC
CASSSKDRPVYGYTF
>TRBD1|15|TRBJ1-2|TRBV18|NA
TGTGCCAGCTCACCACAGGGACAGGGGGCCTATGGCTACACCTTC
CASSPQGQGAYGYTF
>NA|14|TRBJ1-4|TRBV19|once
TGTGCCAGTAGTGGGGCAGCAACTAATGAAAAACTGTTTTTT
CASSGAATNEKLFF
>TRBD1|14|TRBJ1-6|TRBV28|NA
TGTGCCAGCATGCAAACAGGGGGCTTTTCACCCCTCCACTTT
CASMQTGGFSPLHF
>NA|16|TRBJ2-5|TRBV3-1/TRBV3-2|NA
TGTGCCAGCAGCCAAGTGATTGGGCGGGATGAGAAGACCCAGTACTTC
CASSQVIGRDEKTQYF
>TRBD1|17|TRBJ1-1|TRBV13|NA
TGTGCCAGCAGCTTGGCGACACAGGGGACCAGGGGGACTGAAGCTTTCTTT
CASSLATQGTRGTEAFF
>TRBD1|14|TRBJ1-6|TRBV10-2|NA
TGCGCCAGCACCCCGACAGGGAATAATTCACCCCTCCACTTT
CASTPTGNNSPLHF
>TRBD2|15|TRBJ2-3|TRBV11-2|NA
TGTGCCAGCAGCTCCCTAGCGGTCAGTGGGGATACGCAGTATTTT
CASSSLAVSGDTQYF
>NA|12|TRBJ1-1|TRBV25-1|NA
TGTGCCAGCAGGGGGGGTAACACTGAAGCTTTCTTT
CASRGGNTEAFF
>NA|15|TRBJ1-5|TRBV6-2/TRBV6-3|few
TGTGCCAGCAGTTACATAGGAGTCGTCAATCAGCCCCAGCATTTT
CASSYIGVVNQPQHF
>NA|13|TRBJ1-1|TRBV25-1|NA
TGTGCCAGCAGTGTAGTAGGAGTCGGAAAAGCTTTCTTT
CASSVVGVGKAFF
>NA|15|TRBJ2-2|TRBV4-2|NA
TGTGCCAGCAGCCAAGTGACTGCGAACACCGGGGAGCTGTTTTTT
CASSQVTANTGELFF
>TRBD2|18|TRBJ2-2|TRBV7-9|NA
TGTGCCAGCAGCTTAAGGCGACTAGCGGGAGGGAACACCGGGGAGCTGTTTTTT
CASSLRRLAGGNTGELFF
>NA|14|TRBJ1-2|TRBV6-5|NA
TGTGCCAGCAGTCAGACAGGAGTAGACTATGGCTACACCTTC
CASSQTGVDYGYTF
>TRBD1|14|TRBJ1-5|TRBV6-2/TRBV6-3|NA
TGTGCCAGCAGTCGGACAGGGGGAAATCAGCCCCAGCATTTT
CASSRTGGNQPQHF
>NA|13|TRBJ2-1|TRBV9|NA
TGTGCCAGCAGCGTAGCTTTCGGTTGGGAGCAGTTCTTC
CASSVAFGWEQFF
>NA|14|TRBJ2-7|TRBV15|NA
TGTGCCACCAGCCCCACGAAGGGAGATCCCGAGCAGTACTTC
CATSPTKGDPEQYF
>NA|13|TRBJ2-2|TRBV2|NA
TGTGCCAGCGGAGAAGGCGTCACCGGGGAGCTGTTTTTT
CASGEGVTGELFF